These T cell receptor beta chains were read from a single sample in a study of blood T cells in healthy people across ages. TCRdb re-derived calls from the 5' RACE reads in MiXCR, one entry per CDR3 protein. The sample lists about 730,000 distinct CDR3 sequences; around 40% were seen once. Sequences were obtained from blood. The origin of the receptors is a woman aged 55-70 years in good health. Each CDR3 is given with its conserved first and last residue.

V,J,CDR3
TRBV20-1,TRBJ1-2,CSARASDYGYTF
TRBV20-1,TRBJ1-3,CSAPSKRGNTIYF
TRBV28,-,CAKRLETIQYF
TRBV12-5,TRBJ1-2,CAGARGVSGYTF
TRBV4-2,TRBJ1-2,CASSQGGTGNNYGYTF
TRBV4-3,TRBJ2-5,CASSQALGLAFPETQYF
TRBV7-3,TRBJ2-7,CASSSTSGSGEQYF
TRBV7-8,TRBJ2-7,CASSLMGGTYNEQYF
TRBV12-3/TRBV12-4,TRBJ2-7,CASSLASGVSYEQYF
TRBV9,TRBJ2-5,CASSVGQGARSETQYF
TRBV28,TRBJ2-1,CASSLGGSNYNEQFF
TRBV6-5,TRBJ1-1,CASSYLIGTVGNTEAFF
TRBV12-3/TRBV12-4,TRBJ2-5,CASSPPRITSGLETQYF
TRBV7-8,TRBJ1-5,CASSRAINQPQHF
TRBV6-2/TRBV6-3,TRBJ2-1,CASTNGGGYNEQFF
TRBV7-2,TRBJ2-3,CASSQRLAGGKDTQYF
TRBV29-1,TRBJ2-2,CSVGTGLPTGELFF
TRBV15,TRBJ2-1,CATSRGQARYNEQFF
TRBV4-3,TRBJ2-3,CASSQGIRDRRGGGSTDTQYF
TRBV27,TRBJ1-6,CASSLGAGASPPHF
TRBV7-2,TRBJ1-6,CASSLMGLPLHF
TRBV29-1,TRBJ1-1,CSVQWTGGGGEAFF
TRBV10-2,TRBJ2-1,CATAPKGLAQDNEQFF
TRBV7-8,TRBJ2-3,CASSSNRITTDTQYF
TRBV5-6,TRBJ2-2,CASRRQGSGELFF
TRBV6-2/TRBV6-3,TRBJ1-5,CASKGGHRNQPQHF